This passage covers 4 T cell receptor beta chains from one sample sequenced in a study of T cell clonality in common variable immunodeficiency. Their specific antigens are unknown. Study results and caveats: Fewer deletions and N-nucleotide insertions were reportedly seen in common variable immunodeficiency TCR beta sequences.

The data were produced by immunoSEQ multiplex PCR, yet TCRdb's version contains in-frame clones alone and is incomplete. This sample has about 33,000 clones, each found more than once. The sequenced sample was peripheral blood mononuclear cells. These receptors all come from a human donor with common variable immunodeficiency.

For this clone: The CDR3 end is not reached by the read, which stops 3 residues before it; the germline J gene fills it in. The V gene is TRBV7-2, the J gene TRBJ2-1, with D unclear. The germline CDR1 and CDR2 sequences are SGHTA and FQGNSA. CDR3 length: 14 residues. V shed 5 bases and J shed 8 bases, with 16 bases lying between them. The chain's CDR3 is CASSLGGHRDEQFF. The sequenced part of the CDR3 DNA is TGTGCCAGCAGCCTGGGTGGTCATAGGGATGAG.

This clone was seen ten or more times. The read ends 3 residues early relative to the CDR3; the germline J gene fills the gap. The same CDR3 can be traced to other DNA sequences in this sample. The chain recombines TRBV19 with TRBJ1-4, with TRBD1 as a possible D gene (6 bases). The CDR3 totals 16 residues. Germline CDR1 and CDR2: LNHDA and SQIVND (reference sequence). V lost 4 bases and J 7 bases, leaving 19 bases between the germline ends. The CDR3: CASSTPGLGAGEKLFF. CDR3 bases read: TGTGCCAGTAGTACACCCGGGCTGGGGGCCGGTGAAAAA.

This clone was seen a handful of times. The CDR3 end lies 3 residues beyond the end of the read and is filled in from the germline J gene. V is TRBV7-9 and J is TRBJ2-7, with 10 positions matching TRBD2. The CDR3 has 15 residues. J was trimmed by 4 bases and V by 5 bases; bases with no gene match: 8. The germline CDR1 and CDR2 sequences are SEHNR and FQNEAQ (reference sequence). CDR3 protein: CASSISPSGGYEQYF. The sequenced CDR3 bases are TGTGCCAGCAGCATATCTCCTAGCGGGGGTTACGAG. Supplemented by reference TRBV7-9 and TRBJ2-7, the full variable domain reads DTGVSQNPRHKITKRGQNVTFRCDPISEHNRLYWYRQTLGQGPEFLTYFQNEAQLEKSRLLSDRFSAERPKGSFSTLEIQRTEQGDSAMYLCASSISPSGGYEQYFGPGTRLTVT.

This clone came up a few times. With the read ending 3 residues before the CDR3 end, the germline J gene is used to fill in that end. The rearrangement links TRBV30 to TRBJ1-2, with D perhaps matching TRBD1 (5 bases). Trimming left V 0 bases short and J 5 bases short, with 10 bases between. This CDR3 contains 13 residues. The germline V gene has CDR1 GTSNPN and CDR2 SVGIG (reference sequence). The sequenced CDR3 bases are TGTGCCTGGAGTGTTACACGGGGGTATGGC. Protein sequence: CAWSVTRGYG. The entire CDR3 sequence reads CAWSVTRGYGYTF.